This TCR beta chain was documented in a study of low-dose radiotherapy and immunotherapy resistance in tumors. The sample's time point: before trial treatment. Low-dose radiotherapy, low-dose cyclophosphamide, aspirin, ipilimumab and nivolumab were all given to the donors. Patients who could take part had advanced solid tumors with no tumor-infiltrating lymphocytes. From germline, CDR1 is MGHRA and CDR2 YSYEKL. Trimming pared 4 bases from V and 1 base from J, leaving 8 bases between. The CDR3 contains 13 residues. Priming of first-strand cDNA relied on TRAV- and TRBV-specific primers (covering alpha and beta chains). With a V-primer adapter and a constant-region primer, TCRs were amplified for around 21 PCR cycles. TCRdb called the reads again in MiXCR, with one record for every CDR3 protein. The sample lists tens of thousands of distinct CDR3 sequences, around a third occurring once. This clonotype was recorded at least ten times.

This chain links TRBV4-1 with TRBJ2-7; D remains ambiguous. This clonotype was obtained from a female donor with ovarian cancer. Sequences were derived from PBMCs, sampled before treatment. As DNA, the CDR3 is TGCGCCAGCAGCCTCAAAATTTCCTACGAGCAGTACTTC. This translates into CASSLKISYEQYF.